This is a list of T cell receptor beta chains from one sample in a study of cytomegalovirus exposure and HLA in healthy donors. The data were produced by immunoSEQ multiplex PCR, yet TCRdb's version contains in-frame clones alone and is incomplete. The sample features approximately 100,000 clones, with roughly 15% in its top ten. The specimen sequenced was PBMCs. The source is a man aged 50 to 60 in good health and CMV-seropositive. CDR3s include the opening cysteine and the closing phenylalanine or tryptophan. The order of the fields is D gene, V gene, J gene, CDR3 protein, CDR3 DNA. D genes are given only for firm matches.

>NA|TRBV14|TRBJ2-1
CASSQFETGQFF
TGTGCCAGCAGCCAATTTGAGACGGGGCAGTTCTTC
>TRBD2|TRBV10-3|TRBJ2-7
CAIRWREGLEIYEQYF
TGTGCCATCCGTTGGCGGGAGGGCCTGGAAATCTACGAGCAGTACTTC
>TRBD1|TRBV11-3|TRBJ1-2
CASSSRDRVVGYTF
TGTGCCAGCAGCAGCCGGGACAGGGTAGTTGGCTACACCTTC
>NA|TRBV6-5|TRBJ1-2
CASSYRQNPRGYGYTF
TGTGCCAGCAGTTACAGACAGAACCCAAGGGGCTATGGCTACACCTTC
>TRBD2|TRBV11-2|TRBJ2-5
CASSDGLAAQETQYF
TGTGCCAGCAGCGACGGGCTAGCGGCCCAAGAGACCCAGTACTTC
>NA|TRBV19|TRBJ1-3
CASSIGSSGNTIYF
TGTGCCAGTAGTATAGGCAGCTCTGGAAACACCATATATTTT
>NA|TRBV19|TRBJ2-1
CASRVSPSSYNEQFF
TGTGCCAGTAGGGTCTCACCTAGCTCCTACAATGAGCAGTTCTTC
>TRBD1|TRBV10-3|TRBJ2-1
CAISESGQGGEDEQFF
TGTGCCATCAGTGAGTCGGGACAGGGAGGAGAGGATGAGCAGTTCTTC
>NA|TRBV2|TRBJ2-6
CASSTGTSGANVLTF
TGTGCCAGTTCTACCGGGACATCAGGGGCCAACGTCCTGACTTTC
>TRBD1|TRBV6-1|TRBJ1-5
CASSPTGASNQPQHF
TGTGCCAGCAGCCCTACAGGGGCAAGCAATCAGCCCCAGCATTTT
>NA|TRBV25-1|TRBJ1-2
CASSDPWAAPDYGYTF
TGTGCCAGCAGTGACCCCTGGGCCGCGCCCGACTATGGCTACACCTTC
>NA|TRBV5-1|TRBJ1-1
CASSLVGLNTEAFF
TGCGCCAGCAGCTTGGTCGGTCTGAACACTGAAGCTTTCTTT
>NA|TRBV7-2|TRBJ1-5
CASSLVVYSNQPQHF
TGTGCCAGCAGCTTAGTTGTGTATAGCAATCAGCCCCAGCATTTT
>NA|TRBV29-1|TRBJ2-1
CSIEGSPRTNEQFF
TGCAGCATCGAGGGCTCCCCCAGAACCAATGAGCAGTTCTTC
>TRBD2|TRBV6-5|TRBJ2-7
CAIDGTSRSYEQYF
TGTGCCATCGACGGGACTAGCCGCTCCTACGAGCAGTACTTC
>NA|TRBV7-9|TRBJ1-3
CASSLPRGNTIYF
TGTGCCAGCAGCCTCCCCCGGGGAAACACCATATATTTT
>NA|TRBV11-3|TRBJ2-5
CASSRGGAPTQYF
TGTGCCAGCAGCAGGGGGGGGGCCCCGACCCAGTACTTC
>NA|TRBV18|TRBJ2-1
CASSGPERDEQFF
TGTGCCAGCTCGGGCCCGGAGCGGGATGAGCAGTTCTTC
>NA|TRBV6-1|TRBJ1-2
CASSRGGVYGYTF
TGTGCCAGCAGCCGAGGGGGGGTCTATGGCTACACCTTC
>NA|TRBV11-2|TRBJ1-2
CASSTRQRYGYTF
TGTGCCAGCAGCACCCGACAGCGCTATGGCTACACCTTC
>TRBD2|TRBV18|TRBJ2-1
CASSVTSGPYNEQFF
TGTGCCAGCTCAGTAACTAGCGGGCCCTACAATGAGCAGTTCTTC
>TRBD2|TRBV5-6|TRBJ2-1
CASSSRLAGGIYNEQFF
TGTGCCAGCAGCTCAAGACTAGCGGGAGGTATTTACAATGAGCAGTTCTTC
>NA|TRBV9|TRBJ1-2
CASSVADGRDFGYTF
TGTGCCAGCAGCGTAGCCGACGGGAGGGACTTTGGCTACACCTTC